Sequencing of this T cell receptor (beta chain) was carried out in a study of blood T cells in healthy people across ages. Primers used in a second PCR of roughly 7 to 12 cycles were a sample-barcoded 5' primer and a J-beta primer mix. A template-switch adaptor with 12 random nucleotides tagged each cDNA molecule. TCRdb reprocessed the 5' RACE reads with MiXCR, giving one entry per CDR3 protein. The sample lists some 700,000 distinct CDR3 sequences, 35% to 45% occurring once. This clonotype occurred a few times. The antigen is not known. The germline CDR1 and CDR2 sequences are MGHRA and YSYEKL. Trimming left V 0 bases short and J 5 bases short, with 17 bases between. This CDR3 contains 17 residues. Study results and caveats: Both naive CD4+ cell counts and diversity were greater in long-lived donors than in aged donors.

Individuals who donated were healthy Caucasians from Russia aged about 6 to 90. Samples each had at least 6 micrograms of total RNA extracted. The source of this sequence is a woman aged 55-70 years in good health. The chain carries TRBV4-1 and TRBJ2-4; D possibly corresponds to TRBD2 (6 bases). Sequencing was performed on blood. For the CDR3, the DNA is TGCGCCAGCAGCCAAGATAGTGCAGGGAGGTTTGAAAACATTCAGTACTTC. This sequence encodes CASSQDSAGRFENIQYF.